The 26 T cell receptor beta chains below were found in one sample sequenced in a study of blood T cell repertoires in COVID-19. Data came from immunoSEQ multiplex PCR; TCRdb stores just in-frame clones and leaves some out. The sample consists of fewer than 250,000 clones, approximately 86% of them appearing once. Input material: peripheral blood. All receptors come from a woman aged 55-70 years with active or convalescent COVID-19.

This clone was observed a single time. The chain links TRBV3-1 (or the pseudogene TRBV3-2) to TRBJ1-5, with D maybe TRBD1 (5 bases). Germline loops: CDR1 LGHDT, CDR2 YNNKEL (reference sequence). The CDR3 covers 16 residues. V dropped 1 base and J dropped 3 bases, with 13 bases sitting between them. In DNA, the CDR3 is TGTGCCAGCAGCCAAGGCGGGGGATGGAACAATCAGCCCCAGCATTTT. Translating it yields CASSQGGGWNNQPQHF.

The rearrangement joins TRBV7-2 to TRBJ2-6, with D unclear. V lost 5 bases and J lost 0, with 5 bases in between. Germline V gene data show CDR1 as SGHTA and CDR2 as FQGNSA. The CDR3 loop spans 14 amino acids. CDR3 residues: CASSVNSGANVLTF. Written as DNA, the CDR3 is TGTGCCAGCAGCGTAAACTCTGGGGCCAACGTCCTGACTTTC. The full variable domain, with the rest looked up from reference TRBV7-2 and TRBJ2-6, is GAGVSQSPSNKVTEKGKDVELRCDPISGHTALYWYRQSLGQGLEFLIYFQGNSAPDKSGLPSDRFSAERTGGSVSTLTIQRTQQEDSAVYLCASSVNSGANVLTFGAGSRLTVL.

CDR3 in amino acids: CASSFSAGGRSYEQYF. CDR3 in DNA: TGTGCCAGCAGTTTCTCAGCGGGAGGCCGCTCCTACGAGCAGTACTTC. The J gene is TRBJ2-7, the V gene TRBV27, with 9 bases identical to TRBD2. The CDR3 consists of 16 residues. Germline CDR1 is MNHEY and CDR2 is SMNVEV (reference sequence). The junction had 6 bases not matched to a gene; V was cut back by 3 bases and J by 0 bases.

This clone occurred many times. This chain links TRBV9 with TRBJ2-3, with 7 positions matching TRBD2. Losses at the gene ends were 4 bases for V and 3 bases for J; bases not matched to a gene: 5. The CDR3 covers 14 residues. Looked up from germline, CDR1 is SGDLS and CDR2 is YYNGEE. The CDR3 DNA reads TGTGCCAGCAGCTCGAATAGCGGGACAGATACGCAGTATTTT. Translated, it gives CASSSNSGTDTQYF.

This chain links TRBV5-1 with TRBJ2-2; possible D gene TRBD1, 7 bases. Trimming removed 4 bases at V and 5 bases at J, with 15 bases between. The CDR3 extends over 15 amino acids. Germline lookup yields CDR1 SGHRS and CDR2 YFSETQ. CDR3 residues: CASSVAAGGTGELFF. CDR3 nucleotide sequence: TGCGCCAGCAGCGTTGCGGCAGGGGGGACCGGGGAGCTGTTTTTT.

V usage is TRBV30 and J usage is TRBJ2-3, with 10 bases lining up with TRBD2. This CDR3 has 15 residues. Germline V lookup: CDR1 GTSNPN, CDR2 SVGIG (reference sequence). V gave up 1 base and J gave up 5 bases; unmatched junction bases: 6. CDR3 bases: TGTGCCTGGAGTGACCTAGCGGGAGTAGTAGATACGCAGTATTTT. It encodes CAWSDLAGVVDTQYF.

The gene calls are TRBV3-1 (or the pseudogene TRBV3-2) and TRBJ2-2; no firm D call. The CDR3 totals 16 residues. Trimming took 0 bases from V and 4 from J, leaving 12 bases between them. Per the germline V gene, CDR1 is LGHDT and CDR2 is YNNKEL (reference sequence). The CDR3 nucleotides are TGTGCCAGCAGCCAAGAATGGCGGAGCCTCACCGGGGAGCTGTTTTTT. The encoded protein is CASSQEWRSLTGELFF.

This clone has just a few counts. The chain carries TRBV6-6 and TRBJ1-1; D perhaps matches TRBD1 (5 bases). CDR3 size: 13 residues. Germline V gene lookup returns CDR1 MNHNY and CDR2 SVGAGI (reference sequence). Trimming left V 2 bases short and J 3 bases short, with 7 bases between. CDR3 sequence reads: CASSYRGDTEAFF. Here the CDR3 DNA reads TGTGCCAGCAGTTACCGGGGGGACACTGAAGCTTTCTTT.

J is TRBJ2-1 and V is TRBV4-1, with 8 bases identical to TRBD2. Germline values: CDR1 MGHRA, CDR2 YSYEKL. Trimming removed 5 bases from V and 15 bases from J; junction bases left unmatched: 9. The CDR3 has 12 amino acids. The CDR3 sequence: CASSLTGTRLFF. CDR3 DNA: TGCGCCAGCAGCTTAACCGGGACTAGGCTGTTCTTC.

The V call is TRBV12-3 or TRBV12-4, the J call TRBJ2-1; 8 nucleotides agree with TRBD1. V shed 7 bases, J shed 15 bases, and the junction held 8 bases outside the gene matches. The length of the CDR3 is 11 residues. CDR3 sequence: CASTPDRARFF. CDR3 DNA: TGTGCCAGCACCCCGGACAGGGCGCGGTTCTTC.

This chain joins TRBV30 and TRBJ1-3, with TRBD1 as a possible D gene (6 bases). The V and J ends lost 0 bases and 7 bases respectively, with 10 bases between them. Germline CDR1 and CDR2: GTSNPN and SVGIG (reference sequence). This CDR3 has 13 residues. This CDR3 reads CAWSVLTGNTIYF. The CDR3 coding sequence is TGTGCCTGGAGTGTACTTACAGGGAACACCATATATTTT.

The chain carries TRBV4-1 and TRBJ2-1; tentatively, D is TRBD2 (6 bases). Germline V CDR1 and CDR2: MGHRA, YSYEKL. The CDR3 covers 14 residues. Trimming cost V 1 base and J 12 bases, with 16 bases left between them. The CDR3 nucleotides are TGCGCCAGCAGCCAAGTTCCTAGCGCCTGGGGGCAGTTCTTC. Translating it yields CASSQVPSAWGQFF.

This sequence joins TRBV28 and TRBJ2-3, with D perhaps TRBD2 (5 bases). The germline CDR1 and CDR2 sequences are MDHEN and SYDVKM. The length of the CDR3 is 15 residues. The V end lost 5 bases, the J end lost 6 bases, and 18 bases lay between the germline ends. CDR3 sequence reads: CASSPRARTFDTQYF. CDR3 DNA: TGTGCCAGCAGTCCGCGGGCCCGAACCTTCGATACGCAGTATTTT. Filled out from reference TRBV28 and TRBJ2-3, the complete variable domain reads DVKVTQSSRYLVKRTGEKVFLECVQDMDHENMFWYRQDPGLGLRLIYFSYDVKMKEKGDIPEGYSVSREKKERFSLILESASTNQTSMYLCASSPRARTFDTQYFGPGTRLTVL.

CDR3 nucleotides: TGTGCCAGCTCACCCACCGGCACCGGGGAGCTGTTTTTT. It yields the protein CASSPTGTGELFF. This rearrangement joins TRBV18 to TRBJ2-2; no reliable D call. V shed 3 bases and J shed 4 bases, with 6 bases lying between them. Germline V gene lookup returns CDR1 KGHSH and CDR2 LQKENI. This CDR3 has 13 residues.

J is TRBJ2-7 and V is TRBV2, with TRBD2 matching over 9 bases. The CDR3 is 13 residues long. Trimming cost V 7 bases and J 2 bases; bases outside gene matches: 3. The germline CDR1 and CDR2 sequences are SNHLY and FYNNEI. CDR3 sequence: CASMAGGAYEQYF. CDR3 bases: TGTGCCAGCATGGCGGGAGGGGCCTACGAGCAGTACTTC.

The count of this clone is one. J is TRBJ2-3 and V is TRBV10-3; 9 positions agree with TRBD2. The ends lost 5 bases at V and 0 bases at J; junction bases unmatched: 9. The CDR3 runs 17 residues. CDR1 and CDR2 (germline): ENHRY, SYGVKD. The CDR3 protein is CAISISGGPSSTDTQYF. The DNA of the CDR3 is TGTGCCATCAGTATTAGCGGGGGCCCCTCCAGCACAGATACGCAGTATTTT.

The chain's CDR3 is CASSKVDRGTDTQYF. The CDR3 DNA reads as TGTGCCAGTAGTAAGGTGGACAGGGGGACAGATACGCAGTATTTT. V usage is TRBV19 and J usage is TRBJ2-3; TRBD1 agrees at 10 bases. Germline V gene data show CDR1 as LNHDA and CDR2 as SQIVND (reference sequence). The CDR3 has 15 residues. The V segment lost 4 bases and the J segment 3 bases; nucleotides outside the gene matches: 4.

The rearrangement links TRBV19 to TRBJ2-5; 10 nucleotides align to TRBD2. This CDR3 spans 15 amino acids. Germline CDR1 reads LNHDA; CDR2 reads SQIVND (reference sequence). Losses at the gene ends were 1 base for V and 5 bases for J; bases not matched to a gene: 4. CDR3 in amino acids: CASSIASGSGETQYF. The CDR3 DNA sequence: TGTGCCAGTAGTATAGCTAGCGGGAGCGGGGAGACCCAGTACTTC.

The chain carries TRBV7-8 and TRBJ2-7; unclear D gene. This CDR3 has 13 amino acids. Trimming pared 5 bases from V and 2 bases from J, leaving 10 bases between. CDR1 is SGHVS, CDR2 FQNEAQ, per germline. The CDR3 loop is CASSPRRAYEQYF. The CDR3 nucleotides are TGTGCCAGCAGCCCCCGCCGGGCCTACGAGCAGTACTTC. The full variable domain, in which reference TRBV7-8 and TRBJ2-7 provide the parts outside the CDR3, is GAGVSQSPRYKVAKRGQDVALRCDPISGHVSLFWYQQALGQGPEFLTYFQNEAQLDKSGLPSDRFFAERPEGSVSTLKIQRTQQEDSAVYLCASSPRRAYEQYFGPGTRLTVT.

The chain couples TRBV6-2 or TRBV6-3 to TRBJ2-7; D may be TRBD2 (6 bases). Germline V gene lookup returns CDR1 MNHEY and CDR2 SVGEGT. The germline V and J ends were trimmed by 4 bases and 2 bases, with 15 bases remaining between them. The CDR3 contains 15 residues. In DNA, the CDR3 is TGTGCCAGCAGTTTAGAGGGCGGGGTGACCTACGAGCAGTACTTC. The encoded protein is CASSLEGGVTYEQYF.

This clone was recorded once. The chain couples TRBV2 to TRBJ2-1, with D perhaps TRBD1 (6 bases). Germline V gene lookup returns CDR1 SNHLY and CDR2 FYNNEI. Trimming stripped 4 bases from V and 8 bases from J, with 15 bases between. The CDR3 contains 14 residues. CDR3 nucleotide sequence: TGTGCCAGCAGTGTATGGCAGGGGATCGATGAGCAGTTCTTC. Residues: CASSVWQGIDEQFF. The full variable domain, with the rest looked up from reference TRBV2 and TRBJ2-1, is EPEVTQTPSHQVTQMGQEVILRCVPISNHLYFYWYRQILGQKVEFLVSFYNNEISEKSEIFDDQFSVERPDGSNFTLKIRSTKLEDSAMYFCASSVWQGIDEQFFGPGTRLTVL.

Concerning this clone: The same CDR3 can be traced to other DNA sequences in this sample. This rearrangement joins TRBV24-1 to TRBJ1-2; the D is unclear. V lost 4 bases to trimming and J lost 7 bases, with 6 bases between them. Looked up from germline, CDR1 is KGHDR and CDR2 is SFDVKD. The CDR3 covers 11 residues. The CDR3 DNA reads as TGTGCCACCAGTGACCCCTCTGGCTACACCTTC. Translated, it gives CATSDPSGYTF.

The V call is TRBV21-1, the J call TRBJ2-7; the table's TRBD2 call for D was not verified on the DNA. TRBV21-1 is designated a pseudogene. This CDR3 comprises 17 residues. CDR3 sequence: CASSKGGSGGSSYEQYV. The CDR3 nucleotides read TGTGCCAGCAGCAAAGGGGGTTCGGGGGGAAGTTCCTACGAGCAGTACGTC.

This clone was seen a handful of times. The rearrangement uses TRBV6-4 and TRBJ1-6; D gene ambiguous. Germline V gene lookup returns CDR1 MRHNA and CDR2 SNTAGT. V lost 4 bases, J lost 7 bases, and 11 bases lay in between. The CDR3 spans 14 residues. CDR3: CASSVEGGNSPLHF. The CDR3 DNA sequence: TGTGCCAGCAGTGTTGAGGGAGGAAATTCACCCCTCCACTTT.

The chain links TRBV5-1 to TRBJ1-2, with 7 positions matching TRBD1. Trimming cost V 5 bases and J 4 bases; bases outside gene matches: 5. The CDR3 is 13 residues long. Germline CDR1 SGHRS, CDR2 YFSETQ. The DNA of the CDR3 is TGCGCCAGCAGTCTAACAGGGGTCTATGGCTACACCTTC. Amino acid sequence: CASSLTGVYGYTF.

The gene calls are TRBV27 and TRBJ2-1, with 11 bases that match TRBD2. The junction had 10 bases not matched to a gene; V was cut back by 3 bases and J by 6 bases. The CDR3 runs to 17 residues. CDR1 is MNHEY and CDR2 is SMNVEV in the germline V gene (reference sequence). DNA for the CDR3: TGTGCCAGCAGTTTCGGGCTAGCGGGGGGCCTGCTCAATGAGCAGTTCTTC. Translation gives CASSFGLAGGLLNEQFF.